This T cell receptor beta chain is drawn from a study of radiotherapy plus CTLA-4 blockade in lung cancer. Profiled with immunoSEQ multiplex PCR; TCRdb holds only in-frame clones, not every one. The repertoire consists of 75,000 to 95,000 clones, with approximately 80% occurring once and the leading ten covering roughly 25%. The receptor comes from a human donor with non-small cell lung cancer that progressed on radiotherapy plus ipilimumab. The sample consisted of peripheral blood, taken from a patient treated with radiotherapy plus ipilimumab.

This CDR3 is CASSSSPGQGTYEQYF. The CDR3 DNA follows: TGTGCCAGCAGCTCGAGTCCGGGACAGGGTACCTACGAGCAGTACTTC. This rearrangement joins TRBV5-6 to TRBJ2-7; 9 bases fit TRBD1. Trimming at V came to 3 bases and at J to 2 bases, leaving 9 bases not matched to a gene. CDR1 is SGHDT and CDR2 is YYEEEE in the germline V gene. This CDR3 spans 16 amino acids. Complete variable domain (other parts from reference TRBV5-6 and TRBJ2-7): DAGVTQSPTHLIKTRGQQVTLRCSPKSGHDTVSWYQQALGQGPQFIFQYYEEEERQRGNFPDRFSGHQFPNYSSELNVNALLLGDSALYLCASSSSPGQGTYEQYFGPGTRLTVT.